This entry features one T cell receptor (beta chain) sequence. The antigen is undetermined. The read terminates 3 residues before the CDR3 end, so the remaining end is supplied by the germline J gene. Thawed PBMCs were FACS-sorted into unstimulated CD4+CD25+CD127- regulatory T cells, CD4+CD25- non-regulatory cells, CD4 and CD8 cells. These data belong to a study of Tregs in tolerant kidney transplant recipients. General study results and limits: Tolerant patients' donor-specific Tregs expanded beyond overall Tregs, suggesting antigen-driven growth. Expanding Tregs on activated donor B cells appeared to best identify donor-specific TCRbeta clones. Validation in larger populations is needed because few patients were studied.

Profiled with immunoSEQ multiplex PCR; TCRdb holds only in-frame clones, not every one. Its table records under 55,000 clones. The CDR3 extends over 13 amino acids. CDR1 and CDR2 from the germline V gene are PRHDT and FYEKMQ (reference sequence). The rearrangement joins TRBV13 to TRBJ1-2; TRBD1 is a possible D gene (6 bases). Sequencing used CD4+ T cells from blood, obtained before the transplant. The sequence derives from a human donor who received a combined kidney and bone marrow transplant. CDR3 protein: CASSFTGSVGYTF. The sequenced part of the CDR3 DNA is TGTGCCAGCAGTTTTACAGGGTCAGTGGGC.